The entry below describes one T cell receptor beta chain. The record originates from a study of blood T cell repertoires in COVID-19. Study information: Nucleic acid was either cDNA or gDNA, and it came from T cells, B-cell-depleted T cells, or PBMCs.

Sequencing was performed with immunoSEQ multiplex PCR; in TCRdb, only in-frame clones are kept and a portion is missing. The data contain about 270,000 clones, approximately 87% of them singletons. V was pared by 3 bases and J by 7 bases, with 18 bases between. The germline gives CDR1 ENHRY, CDR2 SYGVKD. CDR3 length equals 15 residues. The material sequenced was peripheral blood. The chain combines TRBV10-3 with TRBJ1-2; D gene ambiguous. The TCR was taken from a woman younger than 45 with COVID-19, enrolled during active disease. The CDR3 reads CAISDEVLRGAGYTF. The CDR3 nucleotides are TGTGCCATCAGTGATGAGGTTCTTCGAGGTGCTGGCTACACCTTC.